A selection of T cell receptor beta chains follows, all from one sample in a study of T-cell reconstitution after alpha-beta-depleted transplantation in children. TCRdb redid the calling of the PCR reads with MiXCR, one entry per CDR3 protein. The sample has just under 550,000 distinct CDR3 sequences, around 20% seen once. The sample consisted of PBMCs from the stem cell graft donor, taken from the stem cell graft. The receptors shown here come from a human donor who donated a stem cell graft to a child with acute lymphoblastic leukemia. The CDR3 runs from the conserved cysteine through the conserved F or W. Fields, in order: CDR3 DNA, CDR3 protein, D gene, clone size, J gene, V gene. D genes are given only for firm matches. Clone size is given for some rows only: seen once, a few or many times, or a class if the clone is expanded.

CDR3nt: TGTGCCAGCAGTGAAGGCCAGGGGGGGCCCTACGAGCAGTACTTC
CDR3aa: CASSEGQGGPYEQYF
d_gene: NA
abundance: few
j_gene: TRBJ2-7
v_gene: TRBV6-1

CDR3nt: TGCGCCAGCAGCCCCTTGGGCGGCTACCAAGAGACCCAGTACTTC
CDR3aa: CASSPLGGYQETQYF
d_gene: NA
abundance: few
j_gene: TRBJ2-5
v_gene: TRBV5-1

CDR3nt: TGTGCCACCAGTGACGACAGGGCCCGGGCCCAAGAGACCCAGTACTTC
CDR3aa: CATSDDRARAQETQYF
d_gene: TRBD1
abundance: NA
j_gene: TRBJ2-5
v_gene: TRBV24-1

CDR3nt: TGTGCCAGCAGTTACGCCACTAGGCCCCCACTCTACGAGCAGTACTTC
CDR3aa: CASSYATRPPLYEQYF
d_gene: NA
abundance: NA
j_gene: TRBJ2-7
v_gene: TRBV6-2/TRBV6-3

CDR3nt: TGTGCCAGCAGCCGAACAGGGACCACTGAAGCTTTCTTT
CDR3aa: CASSRTGTTEAFF
d_gene: NA
abundance: NA
j_gene: TRBJ1-1
v_gene: TRBV7-3

CDR3nt: TGTGCCAGCAGCCAAGGCGTGGGACTAGCGGGCACCGGGGAGCTGTTTTTT
CDR3aa: CASSQGVGLAGTGELFF
d_gene: TRBD2
abundance: NA
j_gene: TRBJ2-2
v_gene: TRBV4-2

CDR3nt: TGCAGTGCTCCGTATAGCGGGAGCTACAATGAGCAGTTCTTC
CDR3aa: CSAPYSGSYNEQFF
d_gene: TRBD2
abundance: few
j_gene: TRBJ2-1
v_gene: TRBV20-1

CDR3nt: TGTGCCAGCAGCCAGGACTTCGACAATGAGCAGTTCTTC
CDR3aa: CASSQDFDNEQFF
d_gene: NA
abundance: few
j_gene: TRBJ2-1
v_gene: TRBV3-1

CDR3nt: TGTGCCAGCAGCCATCGACAGGGGAAAGGCAATGAGCAGTTCTTC
CDR3aa: CASSHRQGKGNEQFF
d_gene: TRBD1
abundance: NA
j_gene: TRBJ2-1
v_gene: TRBV12-3/TRBV12-4

CDR3nt: TGCAGCGTTGACGGGGGACTCGGGCACGAGCAGTACTTC
CDR3aa: CSVDGGLGHEQYF
d_gene: NA
abundance: many
j_gene: TRBJ2-7
v_gene: TRBV29-1

CDR3nt: TGTGCCAGCAGTGACTCGACCCCGGGCACCGGGGAGCTGTTTTTT
CDR3aa: CASSDSTPGTGELFF
d_gene: NA
abundance: NA
j_gene: TRBJ2-2
v_gene: TRBV6-4

CDR3nt: TGCAGCGTTGATCCGGGACAGGGGATCGGCGAGCAGTACTTC
CDR3aa: CSVDPGQGIGEQYF
d_gene: TRBD1
abundance: few
j_gene: TRBJ2-7
v_gene: TRBV29-1

CDR3nt: TGTGCCAGCAGCTTCCACTCCGCGGCCCGGGAGACCCAGTACTTC
CDR3aa: CASSFHSAARETQYF
d_gene: NA
abundance: NA
j_gene: TRBJ2-5
v_gene: TRBV7-7

CDR3nt: TGCGCCAGCAGCCAAGGTGGCGGGAGGGCGGTATACAATGAGCAGTTCTTC
CDR3aa: CASSQGGGRAVYNEQFF
d_gene: TRBD2
abundance: NA
j_gene: TRBJ2-1
v_gene: TRBV4-1

CDR3nt: TGCAGCGTTGAAGATGGGACAGGGGGGACTGAAGCTTTCTTT
CDR3aa: CSVEDGTGGTEAFF
d_gene: TRBD1
abundance: few
j_gene: TRBJ1-1
v_gene: TRBV29-1

CDR3nt: TGTGCCATCAGTTTCGCGGACAACTATGGCTACACCTTC
CDR3aa: CAISFADNYGYTF
d_gene: NA
abundance: NA
j_gene: TRBJ1-2
v_gene: TRBV10-3

CDR3nt: TGCGCCAGCAGCCTGGGGACACCGGGCTCTAACTATGGCTACACCTTC
CDR3aa: CASSLGTPGSNYGYTF
d_gene: NA
abundance: NA
j_gene: TRBJ1-2
v_gene: TRBV5-1

CDR3nt: TGCAGTGCTAGAGATGGCGGGGGGCTAGAGACCCAGTACTTC
CDR3aa: CSARDGGGLETQYF
d_gene: TRBD2
abundance: NA
j_gene: TRBJ2-5
v_gene: TRBV20-1

CDR3nt: TGTGCCAGCAGCTTTCGTCTAGCGGGAGTGGAGAGTGAGGAGACCCAGTACTTC
CDR3aa: CASSFRLAGVESEETQYF
d_gene: TRBD2
abundance: few
j_gene: TRBJ2-5
v_gene: TRBV5-6

CDR3nt: TGTGCCAGCAGCCTCCGGGACAGGGGCAACAATGAGCAGTTCTTC
CDR3aa: CASSLRDRGNNEQFF
d_gene: TRBD1
abundance: few
j_gene: TRBJ2-1
v_gene: TRBV7-8

CDR3nt: TGCGCCAGCAGCTTACTAGGCCCCCGCACAGATACGCAGTATTTT
CDR3aa: CASSLLGPRTDTQYF
d_gene: NA
abundance: many
j_gene: TRBJ2-3
v_gene: TRBV5-1

CDR3nt: TGTGCCAGCAGCCGCCTTGGGGCAGGGGGCTACGAGCAGTACTTC
CDR3aa: CASSRLGAGGYEQYF
d_gene: TRBD1
abundance: NA
j_gene: TRBJ2-7
v_gene: TRBV7-9

CDR3nt: TGCGCCAGCAGCCAAGGTGGAGTAGAAGAGACCCAGTACTTC
CDR3aa: CASSQGGVEETQYF
d_gene: NA
abundance: NA
j_gene: TRBJ2-5
v_gene: TRBV4-1

CDR3nt: TGTGCCAGCAGCCAAGGCCTCCTAGCGGGAGGGCCTCTCGGGGAGCTGTTTTTT
CDR3aa: CASSQGLLAGGPLGELFF
d_gene: TRBD2
abundance: NA
j_gene: TRBJ2-2
v_gene: TRBV4-2

CDR3nt: TGCGCCAGCAGCTTCCTAGACGGATTCTCCTACGAGCAGTACTTC
CDR3aa: CASSFLDGFSYEQYF
d_gene: NA
abundance: few
j_gene: TRBJ2-7
v_gene: TRBV5-1

CDR3nt: TGTGCCAGCAGCTCTGGGGGGGGAAAAGGTACTGAAGCTTTCTTT
CDR3aa: CASSSGGGKGTEAFF
d_gene: NA
abundance: few
j_gene: TRBJ1-1
v_gene: TRBV11-2

CDR3nt: TGTGCCAGCAGCTTCGGAGGGGCCCAAGAGACCCAGTACTTC
CDR3aa: CASSFGGAQETQYF
d_gene: NA
abundance: few
j_gene: TRBJ2-5
v_gene: TRBV5-5

CDR3nt: TGTGCCAGCAGCCCGTTGCGGGGAAGCACAGATACGCAGTATTTT
CDR3aa: CASSPLRGSTDTQYF
d_gene: NA
abundance: NA
j_gene: TRBJ2-3
v_gene: TRBV5-6

CDR3nt: TGCGCCAGCAGGCAACAGGGTACTTCCTACGAGCAGTACTTC
CDR3aa: CASRQQGTSYEQYF
d_gene: NA
abundance: few
j_gene: TRBJ2-7
v_gene: TRBV5-1

CDR3nt: TGTGCCACCAGTGCCACGACCCTCAGGGGGCGGCTAGCGGGAGGGGACTACAATGAGCAGTTCTTC
CDR3aa: CATSATTLRGRLAGGDYNEQFF
d_gene: TRBD2
abundance: few
j_gene: TRBJ2-1
v_gene: TRBV24-1

CDR3nt: TGTGCCAGCAGCTCGACAGGTCCACAAGAGACCCAGTACTTC
CDR3aa: CASSSTGPQETQYF
d_gene: NA
abundance: few
j_gene: TRBJ2-5
v_gene: TRBV12-3/TRBV12-4

CDR3nt: TGCAGTGCTAGAGTGGAAGCGGACCACTACGAGCAGTACTTC
CDR3aa: CSARVEADHYEQYF
d_gene: NA
abundance: few
j_gene: TRBJ2-7
v_gene: TRBV20-1

CDR3nt: TGTGCCAGCGCTTTGGGACAGGGGTCTGGCTACACCTTC
CDR3aa: CASALGQGSGYTF
d_gene: TRBD1
abundance: NA
j_gene: TRBJ1-2
v_gene: TRBV6-1

CDR3nt: TGTGCCAGCAGCCAGATCGGACGGAAAAATTCACCCCTCCACTTT
CDR3aa: CASSQIGRKNSPLHF
d_gene: NA
abundance: NA
j_gene: TRBJ1-6
v_gene: TRBV7-9

CDR3nt: TGCAGTGCTAGTTATCGGGGTCTTAGCACAGATACGCAGTATTTT
CDR3aa: CSASYRGLSTDTQYF
d_gene: NA
abundance: few
j_gene: TRBJ2-3
v_gene: TRBV20-1

CDR3nt: TGTGCCAGCAGTTTCGACAGCTTCTCTGGAAACACCATATATTTT
CDR3aa: CASSFDSFSGNTIYF
d_gene: NA
abundance: NA
j_gene: TRBJ1-3
v_gene: TRBV12-3/TRBV12-4

CDR3nt: TGTGCCAGCAGCTCGAGAGGGGCCCCACATGGCTACACCTTC
CDR3aa: CASSSRGAPHGYTF
d_gene: NA
abundance: NA
j_gene: TRBJ1-2
v_gene: TRBV5-6

CDR3nt: TGTGCCAGCAGCTTAGCCAAGACTAGAGTCGATGAGCAGTTCTTC
CDR3aa: CASSLAKTRVDEQFF
d_gene: NA
abundance: NA
j_gene: TRBJ2-1
v_gene: TRBV7-8

CDR3nt: TGTGCCAGCAGCTTTGAACGGGGGAATGGCTACACCTTC
CDR3aa: CASSFERGNGYTF
d_gene: NA
abundance: NA
j_gene: TRBJ1-2
v_gene: TRBV7-8

CDR3nt: TGTGCCAGCAGCTTCGGGGCGGGTGGCGTTCCGTCCTACGAGCAGTACTTC
CDR3aa: CASSFGAGGVPSYEQYF
d_gene: NA
abundance: once
j_gene: TRBJ2-7
v_gene: TRBV7-8

CDR3nt: TGCAGCGCCGGAAAGACGGATGAGCAGTTCTTC
CDR3aa: CSAGKTDEQFF
d_gene: NA
abundance: few
j_gene: TRBJ2-1
v_gene: TRBV29-1

CDR3nt: TGCGCCAGCAGCTCAATGCGTCAAGCTAACTATGGCTACACCTTC
CDR3aa: CASSSMRQANYGYTF
d_gene: NA
abundance: NA
j_gene: TRBJ1-2
v_gene: TRBV5-1

CDR3nt: TGCAGTGCTAGAGAGGGGGCCCACTCTGGAAACACCATATATTTT
CDR3aa: CSAREGAHSGNTIYF
d_gene: NA
abundance: NA
j_gene: TRBJ1-3
v_gene: TRBV20-1

CDR3nt: TGTGCCAGCAGTGAATATGCCGGGCCTGTCGTAAGCACTGAAGCTTTCTTT
CDR3aa: CASSEYAGPVVSTEAFF
d_gene: NA
abundance: few
j_gene: TRBJ1-1
v_gene: TRBV25-1

CDR3nt: TGCAGTGCTAGATACGGCGGGAGAATGGTGGATGAGCAGTTCTTC
CDR3aa: CSARYGGRMVDEQFF
d_gene: TRBD2
abundance: NA
j_gene: TRBJ2-1
v_gene: TRBV20-1

CDR3nt: TGTGCCAGCTCACCACTGGAAGGAAACAATGAGCAGTTCTTC
CDR3aa: CASSPLEGNNEQFF
d_gene: NA
abundance: few
j_gene: TRBJ2-1
v_gene: TRBV18

CDR3nt: TGCGCCAGCAGCTTGGACCGCCCAGGGGAGCTGTTTTTT
CDR3aa: CASSLDRPGELFF
d_gene: NA
abundance: once
j_gene: TRBJ2-2
v_gene: TRBV5-1

CDR3nt: TGTGCCAGCAGCTTAGGTACCTCAGATACGCAGTATTTT
CDR3aa: CASSLGTSDTQYF
d_gene: NA
abundance: NA
j_gene: TRBJ2-3
v_gene: TRBV7-8

CDR3nt: TGTGCCAGCGGGGCAGGGGGCTATGGCTACACCTTC
CDR3aa: CASGAGGYGYTF
d_gene: TRBD1
abundance: NA
j_gene: TRBJ1-2
v_gene: TRBV12-3/TRBV12-4

CDR3nt: TGTGCCAGCAGCTCGGGACTAGGAGCCGGGGAGCTGTTTTTT
CDR3aa: CASSSGLGAGELFF
d_gene: TRBD2
abundance: NA
j_gene: TRBJ2-2
v_gene: TRBV7-3

CDR3nt: TGTGCCAGCAGCGACCGGGACAGGGGTGGAACCGGGGAGCTGTTTTTT
CDR3aa: CASSDRDRGGTGELFF
d_gene: TRBD1
abundance: few
j_gene: TRBJ2-2
v_gene: TRBV27

CDR3nt: TGTGCCAGCAGCTGGACTATTGATGAGCAGTTCTTC
CDR3aa: CASSWTIDEQFF
d_gene: NA
abundance: NA
j_gene: TRBJ2-1
v_gene: TRBV7-8

CDR3nt: TGCGCCAGCAGCCCCCTTAGTGATGAGCAGTTCTTC
CDR3aa: CASSPLSDEQFF
d_gene: NA
abundance: NA
j_gene: TRBJ2-1
v_gene: TRBV5-1

CDR3nt: TGTGCCAGCAGCCAAGTGGAGTACGGTGAAGGGGAGCTGTTTTTT
CDR3aa: CASSQVEYGEGELFF
d_gene: NA
abundance: NA
j_gene: TRBJ2-2
v_gene: TRBV3-1

CDR3nt: TGTGCCAGCTCACCCGACACCAACTATGGCTACACCTTC
CDR3aa: CASSPDTNYGYTF
d_gene: NA
abundance: NA
j_gene: TRBJ1-2
v_gene: TRBV18

CDR3nt: TGTGCCAGCACCCTTGGACTATATAACAATGAGCAGTTCTTC
CDR3aa: CASTLGLYNNEQFF
d_gene: NA
abundance: many
j_gene: TRBJ2-1
v_gene: TRBV6-2/TRBV6-3

CDR3nt: TGCGCCAGCCGAGATGGGTCCTACGAGCAGTACTTC
CDR3aa: CASRDGSYEQYF
d_gene: NA
abundance: many
j_gene: TRBJ2-7
v_gene: TRBV4-1

CDR3nt: TGTGCCAGCTGTTTACGGGGGCGCGGCATTAATATGAACACTGAAGCTTTCTTT
CDR3aa: CASCLRGRGINMNTEAFF
d_gene: NA
abundance: NA
j_gene: TRBJ1-1
v_gene: TRBV3-1

CDR3nt: TGTGCCACCAGCAGAGAGACAGACCCAAGGAATGGCTACACCTTC
CDR3aa: CATSRETDPRNGYTF
d_gene: NA
abundance: NA
j_gene: TRBJ1-2
v_gene: TRBV15